This paragraph covers one TCR beta chain sequence. The data originate from a study of blood T cell repertoires in COVID-19. Study-wide context: Italy, Spain and the United States were the sources of the convalescent and acute COVID-19 samples. PBMCs, B-cell-depleted T cells, or T cells provided the cDNA or gDNA that made up the material.

As processed by the authors: For nucleated cells, counts were estimated from reference gene primer amplification. Clones were sequenced by immunoSEQ multiplex PCR, and TCRdb holds only the in-frame ones, with some missing. The D gene and trimming were derived from the DNA, and the V and J assignments and clone size from that table. The sample includes more than 250,000 clones, around 82% of them seen just once. The sample consisted of peripheral blood. The receptor was derived from a woman aged 45-65 years with acute or convalescent COVID-19.

The DNA of the CDR3 is TGTGCCAGCAGCCGTGGACAAGATCAGCCCCAGCATTTT. Encoded protein: CASSRGQDQPQHF. The gene calls are TRBV7-9 and TRBJ1-5; tentatively, D is TRBD1 (5 bases). Germline-derived CDR1 and CDR2 are SEHNR and FQNEAQ (reference sequence). The CDR3 covers 13 residues. Trimming shortened V by 5 bases and J by 5 bases, and 10 bases separated the two germline ends.